Presented here are 20 T cell receptor beta chains from one specimen sequenced in a study of monozygotic twins with inflammatory bowel disease. TCRdb reworked the 5' RACE reads into one entry per CDR3 protein, no DNA. The listing contains approximately 390,000 distinct CDR3 sequences. Sequencing was done on a sample of blood. Receptors originate from a human donor with ulcerative colitis or Crohn's disease, or a healthy co-twin of an affected twin (not recorded which).

The genes are TRBV5-4 and TRBJ2-3; TCRdb calls TRBD2, which cannot be checked without DNA. CDR1 is SGHNT and CDR2 is YYREEE in the germline V gene (reference sequence). The CDR3 covers 18 residues. This chain's CDR3 is CASSLLTSGGFSTDTQYF.

V gene TRBV12-3 or TRBV12-4 combines with J gene TRBJ2-3; with no DNA, the TCRdb D assignment of TRBD1 cannot be verified. The CDR3 runs to 16 residues. This CDR3 is CASSRSQGVGADTQYF.

The chain links TRBV5-6 to TRBJ1-2; TCRdb gives TRBD1 as the D gene, but with no DNA this cannot be confirmed. The CDR3 is made up of 13 amino acids. CDR1 and CDR2 from the germline V gene are SGHDT and YYEEEE. CDR3 protein: CASSSMGGYGYTF.

V is TRBV6-5 and J is TRBJ2-1. The CDR3 covers 13 residues. Per the germline V gene, CDR1 is MNHEY and CDR2 is SVGAGI. CDR3 region: CASSLLAEFEQFF.

The chain uses TRBV6-5 and TRBJ2-2; TCRdb names TRBD2, which stays unverified in the absence of DNA. The CDR3 has 16 residues. The V gene's germline CDR1 is MNHEY and CDR2 SVGAGI. The CDR3 region is CASSYSRGGPSGELFF.

V is TRBV7-9 and J is TRBJ2-3; checking the TCRdb D call of TRBD2 is not possible without DNA. CDR3 length: 13 amino acids. Germline V gene lookup returns CDR1 SEHNR and CDR2 FQNEAQ (reference sequence). CDR3 region: CASSFQSGDTQYF.

V is TRBV19 and J is TRBJ2-7; TCRdb's D call, TRBD1, is unchecked because there is no DNA. The CDR3 extends over 16 amino acids. CDR1 is LNHDA, CDR2 SQIVND, per germline (reference sequence). The CDR3 protein is CASSLRGGTGDNEQYF.

This chain joins TRBV18 and TRBJ2-5; the D call from TCRdb, TRBD2, cannot be confirmed without DNA. The CDR3 loop spans 14 amino acids. Germline V gene data show CDR1 as KGHSH and CDR2 as LQKENI. The chain's CDR3 is CASSPLSGDETQYF.

The gene calls are TRBV7-2 and TRBJ1-5. This CDR3 spans 12 amino acids. Germline CDR1 is SGHTA and CDR2 is FQGNSA. The CDR3 sequence is CASSFMLQPQHF.

The CDR3 spells CASSAGDGYEQYF. The chain couples TRBV5-1 to TRBJ2-7; the TCRdb call, TRBD1, lacks DNA for checking. CDR1 SGHRS and CDR2 YFSETQ come from the germline V gene. CDR3 length equals 13 residues.

CDR3 amino acids: CSARGTAGAQHF. This rearrangement joins TRBV20-1 to TRBJ1-5; absent DNA, TCRdb's TRBD1 call cannot be checked. Per germline, CDR1 DFQATT and CDR2 SNEGSKA (reference sequence). This CDR3 is 12 amino acids long.

V is TRBV5-1 and J is TRBJ2-6; TCRdb calls TRBD1, which cannot be checked without DNA. The CDR3 totals 17 residues. Per the germline V gene, CDR1 is SGHRS and CDR2 is YFSETQ. The CDR3 loop reads CASSDGQLHSGANVLTF.

The CDR3 is CASSPGLAGGASGNEQFF. This chain joins TRBV7-7 and TRBJ2-1; TCRdb returns TRBD2, unconfirmable since there is no DNA. CDR3 length equals 18 residues. CDR1 is SSHAT and CDR2 is FNYEAQ in the germline V gene (reference sequence).

This chain joins TRBV4-1 and TRBJ1-1; TCRdb calls TRBD1, which cannot be checked without DNA. The germline V gene encodes CDR1 MGHRA and CDR2 YSYEKL. The CDR3 runs to 14 residues. This CDR3 is CASSQEAGAFEAFF.

The V call is TRBV5-6, the J call TRBJ2-1. This CDR3 region has 12 residues. Germline CDR1 is SGHDT and CDR2 is YYEEEE. CDR3 sequence reads: CASRYNYNEQFF.

The chain carries TRBV3-1 and TRBJ1-5. The germline gives CDR1 LGHDT, CDR2 YNNKEL (reference sequence). The CDR3 sequence is 15 residues long. The CDR3 region is CASSQVWGLGQPQHF.

The chain recombines TRBV20-1 with TRBJ2-7; TCRdb picks TRBD1, but there is no DNA to check that call. Germline V lookup: CDR1 DFQATT, CDR2 SNEGSKA (reference sequence). The CDR3 has 15 amino acids. The CDR3 spells CSARDPKGGIYEQYF.

The rearrangement uses TRBV27 and TRBJ1-1; TCRdb outputs TRBD1, but without DNA this stays unchecked. This CDR3 spans 15 amino acids. Germline lookup yields CDR1 MNHEY and CDR2 SMNVEV (reference sequence). The CDR3 sequence is CASSPWTGLNTEAFF.

The chain uses TRBV11-1 and TRBJ1-1. From germline, CDR1 is SGHAT and CDR2 FQDESV (reference sequence). The CDR3 covers 14 residues. The CDR3 here is CASSLVSGKTEAFF.

The chain employs TRBV21-1 and TRBJ1-5. TRBV21-1 corresponds to a pseudogene. The CDR3 has 16 residues. The CDR3 here is CASSSPKRGLEQPQHF.